This T cell receptor beta chain was found in a study of cytomegalovirus exposure and HLA in healthy donors (dated by TCRdb to 2016 to 2017). Notes on the research overall: According to an earlier analysis of 450 to 650 of the donors, about 180 million T cells yielded 90 million to 130 million unique TCR beta sequences and about 300 Gb of sequence data. Alongside the repertoire data, information on donor age, sex, ethnicity and CMV serostatus was compiled. The study profiled the T cell repertoires of about 720 subjects by immunosequencing and related them to cytomegalovirus serostatus. Among a few hundred genotyped donors of the cohort, an average of 235,054 unique TCR beta nucleotide sequences were sequenced per donor, roughly 20% of them non-productive. In the later analysis, no new phenotypic data were used to find candidate immune exposures; instead, reliance was placed on TCR beta sequences and their occurrence across donors. The study aimed to test whether cataloging public T cell receptors could reveal signatures of past pathogen exposure. Of the roughly 400 genotyped donors, roughly 85% fell in the genetic ancestry cluster associated with self-reported Caucasian donors. A handful of DR-DQ haplotypes were handled as single units for association and clustering because linkage in the cohort was strong. To predict cytomegalovirus infection status, the study combined high-throughput TCR immunosequencing, statistical association of individual TCRs with disease status, and machine learning. An earlier analysis of some 500 of the donors applied high-throughput TCR beta sequencing to assess whether each TCR beta V gene segment acted as functional or pseudogenic. Genome-wide SNP genotypes for about 65% of the 666 donors were used in a later genetic analysis, which treated that subset as a discovery cohort. The number of donors typed differed by locus, with roughly 620-630 for A, B, C, DRB1 and DQB1, more than 500 for DQA1, about 610 for DPA1, and approximately 470 for DPB1. Every discovery cohort repertoire had been produced on one sequencing platform. A separate validation cohort of approximately 130 different subjects was used in addition to the roughly 620-subject first cohort. In a later analysis, previously published TCR beta repertoires from several hundred donors were re-analyzed and high-resolution HLA genotyping was added so that TCR occurrence patterns could be studied. An early release covering roughly 640 HLA-typed donors comprised approximately 300 gigabases of sequencing data and roughly 86 million unique TCR sequences. HLA typing covered class I and class II loci at four-digit resolution. What the authors observed across the whole study: Some IMGT-functional V segments, including TRBV6-2 and TRBV6-3, could not be told apart with the 87-base-pair reads, so those segments were excluded. A later genetic analysis associated a missense DCLRE1C variant with V-gene and J-gene trimming of TCR beta chains, and an independent cohort replicated the association. Across donors, most TCR sequences were observed very rarely, whereas some public TCRs were present in many individuals. Presence/absence analyses assumed roughly uniform sequencing depth across donors, an assumption that may not hold. Most CMV-associated TCR beta chains appeared to be HLA-restricted in a later analysis, and the HLA associations seemed to be driven largely by CMV exposure. The sequencing pipeline was judged likely to have produced a cluster of highly shared sequence variants as a technical artifact. Because HLA typing was unavailable for some donors at each locus, only the typed subset was used in association tests. The study listed 164 TCR beta chains as associated with cytomegalovirus. When HLA alleles, especially DR and DQ, strongly co-occurred, TCR associations were difficult to assign to individual alleles. A later analysis found that TCR association rates varied across HLA loci, with DRB1 alleles showing the most associated TCRs and HLA-C alleles the fewest. According to a later genetic analysis, donors in an Asian-associated ancestry cluster had fewer N-insertions in productive TCRs than the approximately 610-donor mean. Linkage disequilibrium might explain the correlated functional status among segregating V segments, but an unknown experimental factor could not be excluded. The authors suggested that the approach could potentially be generalized to other disease states and immunological phenotypes. Cytomegalovirus status was reported to be diagnosed by the classifier with high specificity and sensitivity in both the original and validation cohorts. A further reported finding was that TCR beta sequences accurately predicted the HLA-A and HLA-B alleles for most subjects in the first cohort. For the cohort, immune exposure information was limited to CMV serostatus. In a later analysis, HLA-associated TCR beta chains were found to be more clonally expanded and to have lower generation probabilities than equally common non-associated chains. Because counts were too low, roughly 17 rarely observed V segments, including chromosome 9 orphons, were left out of the earlier analysis of roughly 600 of the donors. In an earlier analysis of fewer than 700 of the donors, most TCR beta V segments appeared in productive rearrangements about 87% or about 30% of the time, broadly matching IMGT annotations. A few of the identified cytomegalovirus-associated TCR beta chains were confirmed in vitro to be specific for cytomegalovirus antigens. In a later analysis, several top co-occurrence clusters were reported to appear linked to parvovirus B19, influenza, CMV and Epstein-Barr virus. At a false discovery rate of 0.05, a later analysis linked under 20,000 TCR beta sequences to specific HLA alleles. This cohort had only TCR beta chains sequenced, and the lack of alpha or paired-chain data limited which features could be detected.

The cohort comprised some 730 healthy bone marrow donors. All cohort members were sampled while nominally healthy, although unrecorded immune exposures were likely present. The donor was CMV seronegative and was included in the group of over 300 seronegative cohort members. Each donor provided a peripheral blood sample, and peripheral blood mononuclear cells were used for TCR beta sequencing. Genomic DNA was extracted from the blood cell samples with the Qiagen DNeasy Blood Extraction Kit. Library preparation used the immunoSEQ multiplex PCR assay. The multiplex PCR relied on a mix of 60 forward primers for TCR Vbeta segments and 13 reverse primers for TCR Jbeta segments. Amplification of the CDR3 region of rearranged TCR beta genes was performed with a multiplex PCR assay on genomic DNA. The Illumina HiSeq System was used to sequence the amplified TCR beta libraries as 87-base-pair reads. From the authors' description of their analysis: In a later analysis, about 80 million unique TCR beta chains were counted across the roughly 670 repertoires, and roughly 10 million of these chains were shared by at least two donors. To remove PCR and sequencing errors, raw reads were error-corrected and collapsed into unique sequences using a nearest-neighbor algorithm that merged closely related sequences. Alignment of CDR3 sequences to IMGT reference sequences was used to assign V, D and J gene segments. For a sequence to be retained, a match of at least six nucleotides was required to both a V gene segment and a J gene segment. A rearrangement was called productive if the CDR3 had no stop codons and remained in frame with V and J, and every other rearrangement was called non-productive. Following IMGT convention, CDR3 was defined as the stretch from the second conserved V-encoded cysteine up to the conserved J-encoded phenylalanine. The earlier analysis of approximately 500 of the donors excluded sequences that lacked an unambiguous match to a single V gene segment. In an earlier analysis of approximately 610 of the donors, V segments were called functional above 56.7% productive rearrangements and were called segregating when the between-donor standard deviation exceeded 5%. A statistical classification framework was built for diagnosing cytomegalovirus status from the catalog of TCR beta chain sequences. In a later analysis, TCR nucleotide sequences were compared against IMGT/GENE-DB human TR gene sequences so that V and J genes could be assigned. In a later analysis, CDR3 sequences and most-parsimonious VDJ recombination scenarios were assigned using the TCRdist pipeline. A later analysis defined each TCR beta chain by its CDR3 amino acid sequence plus V-gene family, and excluded reads lacking a unique V-gene family. To address suspected cross-contamination and a sequencing artifact, a later analysis removed roughly 580 highly shared, low-generation-probability nucleotide sequences. For each public chain, a later analysis derived a clonal expansion index from normalized ranks of inferred template counts within each repertoire. A later analysis computed generation probabilities with a VDJ recombination model fitted to out-of-frame rearrangements, and checked the results against IGoR. Hypergeometric tests were used in a later analysis to score TCR-TCR, TCR-HLA and TCR-CMV co-occurrence, with a repertoire-size bias correction applied to the TCR pairs. To estimate false discovery rates, a later analysis permuted the HLA or CMV assignments 20 times. In a later analysis, co-occurring TCRs were grouped using DBSCAN, and TCRdist sequence similarity was added for clustering within HLA-allele-positive subsets. For co-occurrence clustering, repertoires with fewer than 30,000 or more than 120,000 public chains were excluded, along with roughly 5 repertoires with anomalous nucleotide sharing. Held by TCRdb, this immuneACCESS table contains in-frame sequences only and omits some clones. Under half of the omission traces to an unresolved V gene where checked; the cause of the rest is unknown. D and trimming were read from the DNA, whereas the V and J calls and clone size are those reported in that table. The table for this sample lists approximately 180,000 clones; 84% of them were counted only once. 4.8% of the sample is taken by the ten largest.

In the case of this clone: What this receptor recognizes is not known. Base quality data are lacking; no much larger clone is found one base away.

The CDR3 sequence holds 16 residues, the cysteine and phenylalanine included. Of the read, only the CDR3 DNA is kept; its 48 bases are in frame from base 1. Reading the germline V gene gives CDR1 MNHNS and CDR2 SASEGT. V is trimmed back by 2 bases and J by 5 bases, and the junction contains 12 bases that no gene match accounts for. The sequenced sample was PBMCs. The TCR sequence derives from a man aged 18-30 years in good health and CMV-seronegative. The V and J segments used are TRBV6-1 and TRBJ2-7; 7 central bases correspond to TRBD2. In nucleotides, the sequence is TGTGCCAGCAGTGAACCGGGGGGTAGCAGTTTCCACGAGCAGTACTTC. This yields the protein CASSEPGGSSFHEQYF.